The entry below describes one T cell receptor (beta chain). The antigen is not known. Sequencing used immunoSEQ multiplex PCR; TCRdb keeps in-frame clones, though not all of them. Among over 400,000 clones listed, about 88% were seen once. The CDR3 runs 15 residues. Germline V gene lookup returns CDR1 GTSNPN and CDR2 SVGIG (reference sequence). The V segment lost 0 bases and the J segment 7 bases; nucleotides outside the gene matches: 6. The treatment denotes: roughly 20 received Ad26.COV2.S at low or high dose, single or two shots; about 5 received placebo; per-sample allocation not given. The study sampled participants on day 63 after the first vaccine or placebo injection. Recruitment in Boston yielded a donor of adult age, 18-55 years. Spike of the Wuhan-strain SARS-CoV-2 was expressed by an Ad26 vector, which formed the vaccine. The entry originates in a study of Ad26.COV2.S vaccination and SARS-CoV-2 variants. Study summary: Recipients of Ad26.COV2.S got it intramuscularly, once or twice 56 days apart.

Regarding the study as a whole: Similar non-spike TCR breadth was observed in recipients of vaccine and of placebo.

This clonotype was obtained from a person aged 18-60 years who received the Ad26.COV2.S COVID-19 vaccine or a placebo. The chain employs TRBV30 and TRBJ2-1; 10 positions agree with TRBD2. This material consisted of peripheral blood, taken in a trial of Ad26.COV2.S vaccine versus placebo. The DNA for the CDR3 is TGTGCCTGGAGTGTAACGGGACTAGCGTCTAATGAGCAGTTCTTC. Amino acid sequence: CAWSVTGLASNEQFF.